This T cell receptor beta chain was documented in a study of blood T cell repertoires in COVID-19. For the study at large: Acute-phase and convalescent COVID-19 samples originated in the United States, Italy and Spain. Sources were T cells, B-cell-depleted T cells, or PBMCs; the material itself was cDNA or gDNA.

Per the study methods: Counts of nucleated cells, estimated from reference gene primer amplification, were obtained. Clones were read by immunoSEQ multiplex PCR, and TCRdb kept only the in-frame ones, dropping some. The V and J calls and clone size come from that table; D and trimming were worked out from the DNA. The data hold about 170,000 clones, with more than 75% observed a single time. The CDR3 contains 13 residues. CDR1 and CDR2 (germline): SGDLS, YYNGEE. V shed 3 bases and J 8 bases; nucleotides not matched to a gene: 7. Enrollment of patients from Seattle took place during active infection, with longitudinal follow-up.

Sequenced sample: peripheral blood. This clonotype was sampled from a woman older than 75 with COVID-19, enrolled during active disease. This chain joins TRBV9 and TRBJ1-2; 7 bases map to TRBD1. CDR3 residues: CASSATGLEGYTF. In DNA, the CDR3 is TGTGCCAGCAGCGCGACAGGGTTGGAAGGCTACACCTTC.